Detailed here is one TCR beta chain. This sample was taken from a study of blood T cell repertoires in COVID-19. Study-wide background: The cDNA or gDNA used as material had been derived from T cells, B-cell-depleted T cells, or PBMCs.

Trimming took 3 bases from V and 7 from J, leaving 7 bases between them. This CDR3 is 13 amino acids long. Germline V gives CDR1 KGHSH, CDR2 LQKENI. Sequenced by immunoSEQ multiplex PCR; TCRdb stores in-frame clones only, minus some. The data show 150,000 or so clones, roughly 89% seen once. This chain connects TRBV18 to TRBJ1-6, with D uncertain. The sequencing input was peripheral blood. The clonotype was recovered from a woman aged 50 to 60 with acute or convalescent COVID-19. CDR3 in DNA: TGTGCCAGCTCACCGAGCATAAATTCACCCCTCCACTTT. Translated, it gives CASSPSINSPLHF.